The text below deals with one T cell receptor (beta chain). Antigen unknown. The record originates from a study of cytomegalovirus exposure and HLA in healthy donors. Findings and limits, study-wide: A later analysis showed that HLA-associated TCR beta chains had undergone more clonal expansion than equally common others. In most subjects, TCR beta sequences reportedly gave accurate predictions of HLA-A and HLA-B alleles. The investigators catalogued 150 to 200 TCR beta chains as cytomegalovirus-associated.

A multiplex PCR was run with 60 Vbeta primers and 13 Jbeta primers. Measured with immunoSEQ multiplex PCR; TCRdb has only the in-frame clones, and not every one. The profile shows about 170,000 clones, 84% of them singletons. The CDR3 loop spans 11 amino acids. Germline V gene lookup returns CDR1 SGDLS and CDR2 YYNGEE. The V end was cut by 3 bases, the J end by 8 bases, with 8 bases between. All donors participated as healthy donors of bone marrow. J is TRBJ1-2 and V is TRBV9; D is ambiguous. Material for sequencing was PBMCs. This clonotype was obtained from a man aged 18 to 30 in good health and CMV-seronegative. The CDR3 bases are TGTGCCAGCAGCGCCCCCCAAGGCTACACCTTC. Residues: CASSAPQGYTF.